These 9 T cell receptor beta chains originate from one sample sequenced in a study of blood T cells in healthy people across ages. Together with a sample-barcoded 5' primer, a J-beta primer mix was included in a second PCR lasting roughly 6 to 12 cycles. TCRdb analysed the 5' RACE reads with MiXCR anew, one entry per CDR3 protein. The sample gives approximately 800,000 distinct CDR3 sequences, under 40% of which show up once; 13% is in the top ten. Sequencing was done on a sample of blood. These receptors all stem from a man younger than 35 in good health.

On this clonotype: A read error may produce the germline difference seen at one junction end. The genes are TRBV12-3 or TRBV12-4 and TRBJ1-5, with D perhaps matching TRBD1 (5 bases). CDR3 length: 19 residues. The CDR3 here is CASSLPWTLLGASNRPQHF. CDR3 nucleotides: TGTGCCAGCAGTTTACCATGGACACTACTTGGAGCTAGCAATCGGCCCCAGCATTTT.

V and J are TRBV20-1 and TRBJ2-1; the D is unclear. CDR1 is DFQATT and CDR2 is SNEGSKA in the germline V gene (reference sequence). This CDR3 is built from 13 residues. V was cut by 7 bases and J by 7 bases, with 17 bases left in between. CDR3 nucleotide sequence: TGCAGTGTTCGAGAGGTCAGTGCGAATGAGCAGTTCTTC. Amino acid sequence: CSVREVSANEQFF.

This clonotype was seen a few times. The chain couples TRBV6-6 to TRBJ1-2, with D uncertain. Germline CDR1 MNHNY, CDR2 SVGAGI (reference sequence). The CDR3 extends over 13 amino acids. V dropped 6 bases and J dropped 4 bases, with 12 bases sitting between them. This CDR3 is CASSQTASYGYTF. The CDR3 DNA is TGTGCCAGCAGCCAGACGGCCTCCTATGGCTACACCTTC.

This clonotype was picked up many times. The chain joins TRBV4-1 to TRBJ2-3; 13 positions agree with TRBD2. The CDR3 runs to 18 residues. J lost 3 bases, V lost 1 base, and 7 bases had no gene match. CDR1 is MGHRA and CDR2 is YSYEKL in the germline V gene. CDR3 nucleotides: TGCGCCAGCAGCCAAGTACTAGCGGGGGGGAGGAGGACAGATACGCAGTATTTT. Amino acid sequence: CASSQVLAGGRRTDTQYF.

This clonotype was observed many times. The chain uses TRBV5-6 and TRBJ2-5, with TRBD2 matching 7 bases. Per the germline V gene, CDR1 is SGHDT and CDR2 is YYEEEE. This CDR3 region has 12 residues. V dropped 4 bases and J dropped 11; count of bases not matched to a gene: 8. The CDR3 protein is CASSQSTREQYF. The CDR3 DNA sequence: TGTGCCAGCAGCCAATCCACGCGGGAGCAGTACTTC.

This clonotype was detected ten times or more. The V gene is TRBV5-5, the J gene TRBJ2-1; TRBD1 or TRBD2 may be the D gene (6 bases each). Between the trimmed V and J ends, which lost 1 base and 8 bases, there was a span of 22 bases. Germline V lookup: CDR1 SGHKS, CDR2 YYEKEE (reference sequence). CDR3 length: 17 amino acids. CDR3 sequence reads: CASSLNLGGLGADEQFF. The CDR3 DNA reads as TGTGCCAGCAGCTTGAATCTAGGGGGGTTAGGTGCGGATGAGCAGTTCTTC. Full variable domain (remainder filled in from reference TRBV5-5 and TRBJ2-1): DAGVTQSPTHLIKTRGQQVTLRCSPISGHKSVSWYQQVLGQGPQFIFQYYEKEERGRGNFPDRFSARQFPNYSSELNVNALLLGDSALYLCASSLNLGGLGADEQFFGPGTRLTVL.

As regards this clonotype: One junction end disagrees with the germline gene, perhaps due to a read error. The J gene is TRBJ2-1, the V gene TRBV4-3; no clear D. CDR1 and CDR2 (germline): LGHNA, YSLEER. The CDR3 covers 16 residues. CDR3 nucleotides: TGCGCCAGCAGTCAAGGTCCGGGTTACTCCTACAATGAGCAGTTCTTC. It is translated as CASSQGPGYSYNEQFF.

This clonotype appeared a few times. The chain couples TRBV10-3 to TRBJ2-6; unclear D gene. This CDR3 comprises 16 residues. Per the germline V gene, CDR1 is ENHRY and CDR2 is SYGVKD. Trimming took off 4 bases at V and 0 bases at J, with 10 bases between the two ends. The CDR3 sequence: CAISGLWFSGANVLTF. The CDR3 region has the DNA TGTGCCATCAGTGGCCTTTGGTTCTCTGGGGCCAACGTCCTGACTTTC.

This clonotype was seen a few times. This chain uses TRBV28 with TRBJ2-1; 7 bases match TRBD1. The germline V gene encodes CDR1 MDHEN and CDR2 SYDVKM. V shed 6 bases, J shed 5 bases, and the junction held 7 bases outside the gene matches. The CDR3 loop spans 14 amino acids. CDR3 coding DNA: TGTGCCAGCAGATTCGGGACAGAGAACAATGAGCAGTTCTTC. It translates to CASRFGTENNEQFF.